This T cell receptor beta chain was documented in a study of T cell responses to AZD1222 COVID-19 vaccine. The table came from immunoSEQ multiplex PCR; TCRdb's copy has only in-frame clones and leaves some out. The table shows 190,000 or so clones, with roughly 92% occurring only once. Germline assignment: CDR1 SGHRS and CDR2 YFSETQ. Trimming cost V 7 bases and J 4 bases, with 15 bases left between them. CDR3 length equals 13 residues. It was second doses at about 4 or about 12 weeks that were pooled. This rearrangement joins TRBV5-1 to TRBJ2-7, with D tentatively TRBD1 (6 bases). The receptor comes from an adult who received the AZD1222 COVID-19 vaccine. The sequencing here drew on peripheral blood, taken 28 days after the second AZD1222 dose. The CDR3 DNA follows: TGCGCCAGCTCCTCAGGGGTTTTGTACGAGCAGTACTTC. It translates to CASSSGVLYEQYF.